One and the same sample provided the 9 T cell receptor delta chains below, sequenced in a study of gamma delta lymphoproliferative disorders and STAT genes. Genomic DNA from isolated PBMCs served as the sequencing template. TCRdb re-called the multiplex PCR reads with CATT. The data show hundreds of delta-chain clones, less than 2% seen once. The sequencing sample was made of blood. All receptors come from a human donor in good health.

Notes on this clone: A far larger clone is one nucleotide away, so this likely arose from a read error. Other DNA sequences from this sample encode an identical CDR3 as well. The rearrangement joins TRDV2 to TRDJ1; D gene uncertain. The germline V gene encodes CDR1 GEAIGNYY and CDR2 EKD. This CDR3 is built from 19 residues. This CDR3 is CACDTVGADQRVVGDKLIF. CDR3 bases: TGTGCCTGTGACACCGTCGGGGCAGACCAACGGGTTGTTGGCGATAAGCTCATCTTT.

This clone has ten or more counts. This same CDR3 is encoded by further DNA sequences in the sample. The CDR3 spells CAPDLGGKLIF. CDR3 DNA sequence: TGTGCCCCTGACTTGGGGGGAAAACTCATCTTT. This chain joins TRDV3 and TRDJ1, with D tentatively TRDD3 (6 bases). Germline V gives CDR1 TVYSNPD, CDR2 GDNSRS (reference sequence). V lost 5 bases and J lost 8, with 15 bases in between. CDR3 length equals 11 residues.

This clone was seen more than once but under ten times. TCRdb shows a much larger clone's protein in place of this DNA's translation, and the two differ at residue 7, likely through a read error; the protein shown is translated from the DNA. The genes are TRAV14/DV4 and TRDJ1, with 7 bases identical to TRDD3. Germline CDR1 is TSDPSYG and CDR2 is QGSYDQQN (reference sequence). The CDR3 totals 14 residues. V lost 5 bases to trimming and J lost 8 bases; unmatched junction nucleotides: 11. This chain's CDR3 is CAMRTTGTGEKLIF. The CDR3 DNA reads as TGTGCAATGAGAACTACCGGTACTGGGGAGAAACTCATCTTT.

This clone came up a few times. This DNA's translation and the protein TCRdb lists, from a much larger clone, do not match at residue 9, likely due to a read error; the protein shown is translated from the DNA. The V call is TRDV3, the J call TRDJ1, with TRDD3 matching over 9 bases. CDR1 and CDR2 from the germline V gene are TVYSNPD and GDNSRS (reference sequence). Germline trimming cut 5 bases from V and 1 base from J; bases unmatched to any gene: 14. This CDR3 is built from 16 residues. CDR3 loop: CARATLGDLSTDKLIF. CDR3 DNA: TGTGCCCGTGCCACTCTGGGGGATCTCAGCACCGATAAACTCATCTTT.

This clone turned up a few times. The amino acid sequence in TCRdb belongs to a much larger clone and departs from this DNA's translation at residue 6, likely a sequencing read error; the sequence shown is translated from the DNA. V and J are TRDV2 and TRDJ1; 13 positions match TRDD3. Germline assignment: CDR1 GEAIGNYY and CDR2 EKD. This CDR3 contains 17 residues. J lost 5 bases, V lost 0 bases, and 8 bases had no gene match. CDR3 sequence: CACDTIYWGIREDKLIF. The CDR3 DNA reads as TGTGCCTGTGACACCATATACTGGGGGATACGCGAGGATAAACTCATCTTT.

As to this clone: With only one base between it and a far larger clone, this is likely a read error. This CDR3 is also generated by other DNA sequences in the sample. The chain uses TRDV2 and TRDJ1; 12 positions match TRDD3. CDR1 and CDR2 from the germline V gene are GEAIGNYY and EKD. This CDR3 comprises 16 residues. The CDR3 region has the DNA TGTGCCTGTGATCCACTGGGGGATACACACACCGATAAACTTATCTTT. Translation: CACDPLGDTHTDKLIF.

This clone was seen ten or more times. CDR3 bases: TGTGCTCTTGGGGAACTTCTTCCTACGGTATGGGGGACGGGGGGGGGGATAACAGCACAACTCTTCTTT. Its translation: CALGELLPTVWGTGGGITAQLFF. The V gene lacks a call, and TRDJ2 is the J gene; the table's D call, TRDD3, was not checked against the DNA. CDR3 size: 23 residues.

Turning to this clone: Its ends do not fully match the called genes, so a read error is possible. The rearrangement links TRDV2 to TRDJ3, with 13 bases fitting TRDD3. Germline CDR1 and CDR2: GEAIGNYY and EKD. This CDR3 is 21 amino acids long. The CDR3 nucleotides are TGTGCCTGTGACACCCTACTGGGGGATACGGAGGACTCCTGGGACACCCGACAGATGATTTTC. Protein product: CACDTLLGDTEDSWDTRQMIF.

The sample holds a few counts of this clone. This likely reflects a read error, since a far larger clone is one base away. The J gene is TRDJ1, the V gene TRDV1; 12 bases match TRDD3. The V segment lost 0 bases and the J segment 2 bases; nucleotides outside the gene matches: 28. Germline lookup yields CDR1 TSWWSYY and CDR2 QGS. This CDR3 contains 25 residues. The CDR3 loop reads CALGELTVGPLLFWGIRVMTDKLIF. For the CDR3, the DNA is TGTGCTCTTGGGGAACTTACTGTTGGACCCCTTCTTTTCTGGGGGATACGCGTGATGACCGATAAACTCATCTTT.